Below are 22 T cell receptor beta chains sequenced from a single sample in a study of shared clonotypes between healthy human individuals. Profiling relied on immunoSEQ multiplex PCR, and the TCRdb table lists in-frame clones only, not all of them. The sample has approximately 2,000,000 clones; about 93% are singletons. CD8 cells classed as naive were CD45RO-negative and positively selected for CCR7, excluding terminally differentiated effector memory CD45RA+ cells. Source material: naive CD8+ T cells from PBMCs. The source is a young man in good health. Some clones in this sample may be carry-over from other donors' samples.

CDR3 amino acids: CASSPRDSTNEQFF. The CDR3, as DNA: TGTGCCAGCAGCCCCCGGGACAGTACCAATGAGCAGTTCTTC. The chain couples TRBV5-4 to TRBJ2-1, with TRBD1 matching 7 bases. Trimming removed 4 bases from V and 6 bases from J; junction bases left unmatched: 7. The CDR3 totals 14 residues. Germline V lookup: CDR1 SGHNT, CDR2 YYREEE (reference sequence).

The CDR3: CAITREDKNEQFF. The CDR3, as DNA: TGTGCCATCACCCGAGAAGACAAGAATGAGCAGTTCTTC. The chain combines TRBV10-3 with TRBJ2-1, with unresolved D. The CDR3 sequence is 13 residues long. Germline loops: CDR1 ENHRY, CDR2 SYGVKD. V gave up 7 bases and J gave up 7 bases, with 14 bases separating them.

On this clone: At the DNA level, this CDR3 is encoded by other sequences in the same sample as well. The chain has TRBV28 and TRBJ2-7; weak D call: TRBD2 (5 bases). The CDR3 extends over 12 amino acids. The V and J ends lost 3 bases and 3 bases respectively, with 6 bases between them. Looked up from germline, CDR1 is MDHEN and CDR2 is SYDVKM. As DNA, the CDR3 is TGTGCCAGCAGTTTCGGGGACTACGAGCAGTACTTC. Translating it yields CASSFGDYEQYF.

This clone was detected once. V and J are TRBV5-1 and TRBJ1-2, with D possibly matching TRBD1 (5 bases). The CDR3 is made up of 13 amino acids. Germline V gives CDR1 SGHRS, CDR2 YFSETQ. V was clipped by 3 bases and J by 4 bases, with 10 bases between them. This CDR3 is CASSWGDSYGYTF. CDR3 in DNA: TGCGCCAGCAGCTGGGGGGATTCCTATGGCTACACCTTC. Based on the CDR3 plus reference TRBV5-1 and TRBJ1-2, the full variable domain is KAGVTQTPRYLIKTRGQQVTLSCSPISGHRSVSWYQQTPGQGLQFLFEYFSETQRNKGNFPGRFSGRQFSNSRSEMNVSTLELGDSALYLCASSWGDSYGYTFGSGTRLTVV.

The chain is built from TRBV11-2 and TRBJ2-5, with D possibly TRBD2 on 7 matching bases. This CDR3 is 14 amino acids long. The germline gives CDR1 SGHAT, CDR2 FQNNGV. V lost 2 bases and J 5 bases, leaving 12 bases between the germline ends. CDR3 bases: TGTGCCAGCAGCTTATTACGGGGGGCTGAGACCCAGTACTTC. It encodes CASSLLRGAETQYF.

This clone was seen just once. The chain carries TRBV11-1 and TRBJ2-5; TRBD1 matches 10 bases. Germline V gene sequence: CDR1 SGHAT, CDR2 FQDESV (reference sequence). V dropped 7 bases and J dropped 4; count of bases not matched to a gene: 12. The CDR3 length is 16 residues. The CDR3 sequence: CASTGSGQGRRETQYF. CDR3 DNA: TGTGCCAGCACAGGGTCGGGACAGGGGCGTCGAGAGACCCAGTACTTC.

The rearrangement joins TRBV7-2 to TRBJ2-7; no clear D gene. CDR1 SGHTA and CDR2 FQGNSA come from the germline V gene. V lost 5 bases to trimming and J lost 6 bases, with 14 bases between them. The CDR3 is 13 amino acids. The DNA for the CDR3 is TGTGCCAGCAGCCGGCCCTATCCCGGCGAGCAGTACTTC. Translation: CASSRPYPGEQYF. Drawing the rest from reference TRBV7-2 and TRBJ2-7, the complete variable domain is GAGVSQSPSNKVTEKGKDVELRCDPISGHTALYWYRQSLGQGLEFLIYFQGNSAPDKSGLPSDRFSAERTGGSVSTLTIQRTQQEDSAVYLCASSRPYPGEQYFGPGTRLTVT.

J is TRBJ2-5 and V is TRBV11-2; TRBD2 is a possible D gene (5 bases). This CDR3 contains 14 residues. Germline assignment: CDR1 SGHAT and CDR2 FQNNGV. Trimming shortened V by 3 bases and J by 2 bases, and 10 bases separated the two germline ends. In DNA, the CDR3 is TGTGCCAGCAGCTTGCCGGACTTTCAAGAGACCCAGTACTTC. It specifies CASSLPDFQETQYF.

This chain links TRBV29-1 with TRBJ2-3, with 7 bases identical to TRBD1. Germline values: CDR1 SQVTM, CDR2 ANQGSEA. The CDR3 runs 11 residues. DNA of the CDR3: TGCACCGGGACAGAATTAGATACGCAGTATTTT. Its protein is CTGTELDTQYF.

The chain couples TRBV5-1 to TRBJ2-1; D perhaps matches TRBD2 (6 bases). The CDR3 covers 16 residues. Deletions cut 5 bases from V and 0 bases from J, with 15 bases between. Germline V gene sequence: CDR1 SGHRS, CDR2 YFSETQ. The CDR3 DNA sequence: TGCGCCAGCAGTACGGGCGACGGGAGCTCCTACAATGAGCAGTTCTTC. Its protein product is CASSTGDGSSYNEQFF.

This clone was observed a single time. The chain links TRBV9 to TRBJ2-3; 7 bases are shared with TRBD1. Germline loops: CDR1 SGDLS, CDR2 YYNGEE. The CDR3 is made up of 15 amino acids. The V segment lost 4 bases and the J segment 2 bases; nucleotides outside the gene matches: 7. The DNA of the CDR3 is TGTGCCAGCAGCACAACGACAGGGACCACAGATACGCAGTATTTT. Protein product: CASSTTTGTTDTQYF.

The CDR3 sequence: CASSLDTGTGVYNEQFF. Written as DNA, the CDR3 is TGTGCCAGCAGCTTAGATACGGGGACAGGCGTATACAATGAGCAGTTCTTC. This chain uses TRBV11-3 with TRBJ2-1; 8 bases map to TRBD1. V shed 0 bases, J shed 4 bases, and the junction held 8 bases outside the gene matches. This CDR3 has 17 amino acids. Germline V lookup: CDR1 SGHNT, CDR2 YENEEA. Complete variable domain (other parts from reference TRBV11-3 and TRBJ2-1): EAGVVQSPRYKIIEKKQPVAFWCNPISGHNTLYWYLQNLGQGPELLIRYENEEAVDDSQLPKDRFSAERLKGVDSTLKIQPAELGDSAVYLCASSLDTGTGVYNEQFFGPGTRLTVL.

This chain uses TRBV4-1 with TRBJ2-3; tentatively, D is TRBD1 (5 bases). This CDR3 has 15 residues. V lost 1 base to trimming and J lost 2 bases, with 10 bases between them. Germline CDR1 is MGHRA and CDR2 is YSYEKL. Here the CDR3 reads CASSQGVGVTDTQYF. CDR3 DNA sequence: TGCGCCAGCAGCCAAGGGGTAGGGGTCACAGATACGCAGTATTTT.

The CDR3 coding sequence is TGTGCCAGCAGACGCCACCCACAGGGGGGCTATGGCTACACCTTC. Amino acid sequence: CASRRHPQGGYGYTF. The rearrangement joins TRBV28 to TRBJ1-2; TRBD1 agrees at 8 bases. The germline CDR1 and CDR2 sequences are MDHEN and SYDVKM. Trimming cost V 6 bases and J 4 bases; bases outside gene matches: 10. The CDR3 has 15 residues.

The CDR3 DNA reads as TGTGCCAGCAGTGAAGAATCCCCAGGGCCAGGGGCTTTCTTT. Residues: CASSEESPGPGAFF. The chain has TRBV2 and TRBJ1-1; D may be TRBD1 (5 bases). Germline V gene data show CDR1 as SNHLY and CDR2 as FYNNEI. The CDR3 extends over 14 amino acids. Trimming removed 1 base from V and 11 bases from J, with 17 bases in between.

Here the CDR3 reads CASSPGITEAFF. CDR3 DNA: TGTGCCAGCAGCCCCGGGATCACTGAAGCTTTCTTT. The chain joins TRBV28 to TRBJ1-1; D not resolved. The CDR3 is 12 residues long. Germline assignment: CDR1 MDHEN and CDR2 SYDVKM. Trimming pared 6 bases from V and 4 bases from J, leaving 9 bases between.

The chain has TRBV27 and TRBJ2-7; D unclear. This CDR3 has 13 amino acids. V was clipped by 6 bases and J by 3 bases, with 12 bases between them. Germline CDR1 reads MNHEY; CDR2 reads SMNVEV (reference sequence). For the CDR3, the DNA is TGTGCCAGCAGGGAACCGCTACACTACGAGCAGTACTTC. This encodes CASREPLHYEQYF.

The rearrangement uses TRBV4-3 and TRBJ1-6; the D is unclear. This CDR3 has 15 amino acids. V was shortened by 1 base and J by 4 bases, with 8 bases between the two germline ends. Germline V CDR1 and CDR2: LGHNA, YSLEER. The CDR3 region has the DNA TGCGCCAGCAGCCAAGTCGGGCGATATAATTCACCCCTCCACTTT. It is translated as CASSQVGRYNSPLHF.

CDR3: CASRGSGSYEQYF. The CDR3 DNA sequence: TGTGCCAGTCGGGGTAGCGGGAGTTACGAGCAGTACTTC. The gene calls are TRBV19 and TRBJ2-7; 9 bases match TRBD2. The germline V gene has CDR1 LNHDA and CDR2 SQIVND (reference sequence). V gave up 8 bases and J gave up 4 bases; unmatched junction bases: 6. The CDR3 consists of 13 residues.

This chain joins TRBV4-2 and TRBJ1-2; D unclear. From germline, CDR1 is LGHNA and CDR2 YNFKEQ. The CDR3 has 15 amino acids. Trimming left V 0 bases short and J 4 bases short, with 12 bases between. This CDR3 is CASSQDPGKIYGYTF. DNA for the CDR3: TGTGCCAGCAGCCAAGATCCTGGAAAGATCTATGGCTACACCTTC.

The chain employs TRBV5-1 and TRBJ1-2; 9 bases are shared with TRBD1. The V and J ends lost 0 bases and 1 base, in that order; junction bases with no gene match: 7. Germline loops: CDR1 SGHRS, CDR2 YFSETQ. The CDR3 is made up of 17 amino acids. The CDR3 DNA sequence: TGCGCCAGCAGCTTGGCCGGGACAGGGATTATTAACTATGGCTACACCTTC. Translated, it gives CASSLAGTGIINYGYTF.

The chain combines TRBV7-8 with TRBJ1-2; D not certain. Trimming left V 4 bases short and J 3 bases short, with 21 bases between. From germline, CDR1 is SGHVS and CDR2 FQNEAQ. This CDR3 spans 17 amino acids. The CDR3 nucleotides are TGTGCCAGCAGCTCCCCCCAACTAGGGTATTGGGACTATGGCTACACCTTC. It is translated as CASSSPQLGYWDYGYTF. Together with reference TRBV7-8 and TRBJ1-2, the CDR3 gives the full variable domain: GAGVSQSPRYKVAKRGQDVALRCDPISGHVSLFWYQQALGQGPEFLTYFQNEAQLDKSGLPSDRFFAERPEGSVSTLKIQRTQQEDSAVYLCASSSPQLGYWDYGYTFGSGTRLTVV.